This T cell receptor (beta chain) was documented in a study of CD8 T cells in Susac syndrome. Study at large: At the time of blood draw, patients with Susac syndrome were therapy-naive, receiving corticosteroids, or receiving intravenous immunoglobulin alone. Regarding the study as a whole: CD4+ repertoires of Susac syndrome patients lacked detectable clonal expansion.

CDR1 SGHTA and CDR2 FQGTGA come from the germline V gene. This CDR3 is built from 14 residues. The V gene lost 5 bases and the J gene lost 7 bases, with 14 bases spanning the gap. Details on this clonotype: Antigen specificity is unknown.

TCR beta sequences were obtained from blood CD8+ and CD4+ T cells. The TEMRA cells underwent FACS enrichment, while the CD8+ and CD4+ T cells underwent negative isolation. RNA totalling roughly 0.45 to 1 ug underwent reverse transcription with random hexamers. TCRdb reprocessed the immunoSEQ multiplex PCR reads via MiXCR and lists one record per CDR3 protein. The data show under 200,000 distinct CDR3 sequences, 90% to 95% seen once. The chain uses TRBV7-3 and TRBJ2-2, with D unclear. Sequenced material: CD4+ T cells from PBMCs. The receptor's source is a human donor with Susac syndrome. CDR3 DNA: TGTGCCAGCAGCGCCAGGATTACGGGCGGGGAGCTGTTTTTT. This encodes CASSARITGGELFF.